The clone carrying this TCR beta chain has more than one count but fewer than ten. This record comes from a study of patients and donors after allogeneic stem cell transplantation. TCRdb reanalysed the RT-PCR reads using MiXCR and keeps one entry per CDR3 protein. The sample yields about 24,000 distinct CDR3 sequences, about 42% seen once. CDR3 size: 13 residues. After removal of 10 bases from V and 1 base from J, the junction contained 1 base not matched to a gene. The germline V gene has CDR1 KGHDR and CDR2 SFDVKD. The TCR sequence derives from a human donor who was either an allogeneic HSCT recipient or a stem cell or donor lymphocyte infusion donor (not recorded which). It is not recorded whose cells these are; they may come from a transplant donor. The genes are TRBV24-1 and TRBJ2-2; 8 bases agree with TRBD2. The specimen was blood, either unsorted or a sorted T cell fraction (not recorded which). The CDR3 DNA reads as TGTGCCACTAGCGGGAAGAACACCGGGGAGCTGTTTTTT. Its translation is CATSGKNTGELFF.